The rows below give T cell receptor beta chains drawn from one sample of a study of metastatic and nonmetastatic thyroid tumors. TCRdb used MiXCR to call clones anew from the PCR reads. Among some 27,000 clones listed, about 3.7% were seen once. The sequencing input was blood. The receptors here all came from a male donor with papillary thyroid cancer or a benign thyroid nodule (not recorded which). Some clones in this sample may be carry-over from other donors' samples. Each CDR3 is given with its conserved first and last residue. The D gene is left open where the match is weak. Part of the rows lack a size; the others show once, few, many or a class for expanded clones.

size	V	J	D	DNA	CDR3
many	TRBV7-9	TRBJ2-3	TRBD2	TGTGCCAGCAGCTTAGTTGGGACTAGTAGCACAGATACGCAGTATTTT	CASSLVGTSSTDTQYF
-	TRBV20-1	TRBJ2-7	-	TGCAGTGGTGGGGTAGAGATCGAGCAGTACTTC	CSGGVEIEQYF
-	TRBV6-1	TRBJ1-1	-	TGTGCCAGCAGCCTCTCTTCGGATATCACTGAAGCTTTCTTT	CASSLSSDITEAFF
few	TRBV27	TRBJ1-2	-	TGTGCCAGCAAAGGGGGGGGCAGGGGCTCTGGGTACACCTTC	CASKGGGRGSGYTF
few	TRBV19	TRBJ2-2	-	TGTGCCAGTAACGAGGGCACCGGGGATCCGTTTTTT	CASNEGTGDPFF
-	TRBV5-1	TRBJ2-7	-	TGCGCCAGCAGCTTTGCCGGGGTTGGCGAGCAGTACTTC	CASSFAGVGEQYF
-	TRBV7-2	TRBJ2-7	-	TGTGCCAGCAACTCAGACGGAAGGGGCTCCTACGAGCAGTACTTC	CASNSDGRGSYEQYF
-	TRBV7-9	TRBJ1-2	-	TGCGCCAGCAGCTCTTCATCGGGGGATGTCTACACCTTC	CASSSSSGDVYTF
-	TRBV6-2/TRBV6-3	TRBJ2-6	-	TGTGCCAGCAGCTTGGGCGTCTCTGGTGCCAACGTCCTGACTTTC	CASSLGVSGANVLTF
-	TRBV6-1	TRBJ2-3	-	TGTGCCGGCAGTGAAGGTGCCTCCGGGTCAGATACGCAGTATTTT	CAGSEGASGSDTQYF
few	TRBV3-1	TRBJ1-2	TRBD1	TGTGCCAGCAGCCAAGGACAGGGGATCAGCGGCTACACCTTC	CASSQGQGISGYTF
few	TRBV9	TRBJ2-3	TRBD2	TGTGCCAGCAGCTCACTAGCGGGAGGGCCTCCAGATACGCAGTATTTT	CASSSLAGGPPDTQYF
few	TRBV12-3/TRBV12-4	TRBJ2-7	-	TGTGCCAGGACCCGCTACGAGCAGTACTTC	CARTRYEQYF
few	TRBV20-1	TRBJ2-7	-	TGCAGTGCTAGTCCCAGGGTTTTAGCCGAGCAGTACTTC	CSASPRVLAEQYF
-	TRBV6-1	TRBJ1-6	TRBD1	TGTGCCAGCACGACAGAGTCAGGGGGCTCACCCCTCCACTTT	CASTTESGGSPLHF
medium-sized	TRBV6-1	TRBJ1-2	-	TGTGCCAGCAGCCAACTGCTTTATGGCTACACCTTC	CASSQLLYGYTF
few	TRBV28	TRBJ1-6	-	TGTGCCAGCAGTTCCGGACAGACCTGTCTGTCCTATAATTCACCCCTCCACTTT	CASSSGQTCLSYNSPLHF
-	TRBV6-9	TRBJ2-7	TRBD1	TGTGCCAGCAGTTACGGAAAAGGTGAGGACAGGGACATAGAGGAGCAGTACTTC	CASSYGKGEDRDIEEQYF
many	TRBV12-3/TRBV12-4	TRBJ2-3	TRBD1	TGTGCCAGTGGGGGACAGGGATCAGATACGCAGTATTTT	CASGGQGSDTQYF
few	TRBV6-2/TRBV6-3	TRBJ2-7	TRBD2	TGTGCCAGCAGTCGGTGGGCGGGCGGGAGTAGTTACGAGCAGTACTTC	CASSRWAGGSSYEQYF
few	TRBV10-2	TRBJ2-5	TRBD2	TGCGCCAGCATCCCCGGACTAGCGGTGATCGGGGAGACCCAGTACTTC	CASIPGLAVIGETQYF
many	TRBV2	TRBJ2-7	-	TGTGCCAGCAGTTCAACATCACGACCGGGACGGAGCTCCTACGAGCAGTACTTC	CASSSTSRPGRSSYEQYF
few	TRBV7-9	TRBJ1-2	-	TGTGCCAGCAGCTCGGGGCAGCTCTATGGCTACACCTTC	CASSSGQLYGYTF
few	TRBV20-1	TRBJ1-1	-	TGCAGTGCCGACCCGGTTACAGGTAACACTGAAGCTTTCTTT	CSADPVTGNTEAFF
-	TRBV24-1	TRBJ2-2	-	TGTGCCACCAGTGCTGCGGGACGGAACACCGGGGAGCTGTTTTTT	CATSAAGRNTGELFF
many	TRBV20-1	TRBJ1-5	TRBD1	TGCAGTGCGACGGACAGGAAATATAGCAATCAGCCCCAGCATTTT	CSATDRKYSNQPQHF
many	TRBV2	TRBJ1-2	-	TGTGCCAGCCATGCACGGGGGGGAGGACGCTATGGTTACACCTTC	CASHARGGGRYGYTF
many	TRBV6-2/TRBV6-3	TRBJ2-7	-	TGTGCCAGTAGACGTGGGGTTAAGCAAGGCGAGCAGTACTTC	CASRRGVKQGEQYF
few	TRBV10-2	TRBJ2-7	-	TGCGCCAGCAGCGAACCAATTGTCGTCGACCAGTACTTC	CASSEPIVVDQYF
-	TRBV20-1	TRBJ2-3	TRBD2	TGCAGTGCGAATCTAGCGGGAGGCTCCACAGATACGCAGTATTTT	CSANLAGGSTDTQYF
few	TRBV20-1	TRBJ2-3	TRBD1	TGCAGTGCTAGGGGTACAGGGGCAGCATATACGCAGTATTTT	CSARGTGAAYTQYF
-	TRBV19	TRBJ1-1	-	TGTGCCAGTAGTGCGGACCTTTCCGGAAACAGTGAAGCTTTCTTT	CASSADLSGNSEAFF
-	TRBV11-2	TRBJ2-7	-	TGTGCCAGCAGCCCCCTACAGGGACCCTCCTACGAGCAGTACTTC	CASSPLQGPSYEQYF
many	TRBV5-1	TRBJ2-2	-	TGCGCCAGCAGGCCCGTAACCACCGGGGAGCTGTTTTTT	CASRPVTTGELFF
medium-sized	TRBV6-4	TRBJ2-2	-	TGTGCCAGCAGCCTCGAGTCGGCCGGGGAGCTGTTTTTT	CASSLESAGELFF
few	TRBV28	TRBJ1-1	-	TGTGCCAGCAGTTTAGTAAACACTGAAGCTTTCTTT	CASSLVNTEAFF
many	TRBV27	TRBJ2-7	TRBD2	TGTGCCAGCAGTTTTATGAGCGGGGGGGGAGGCTACGAGCAGTACTTC	CASSFMSGGGGYEQYF
-	TRBV20-1	TRBJ2-3	TRBD2	TGCAGTGCTAGAGAAGCCAGCGGGAGTCGGTCAGATACGCAGTATTTT	CSAREASGSRSDTQYF
few	TRBV12-3/TRBV12-4	TRBJ1-5	-	TGTGCCAGCAGTTTACGGGAGAATCAGCCCCAGCATTTT	CASSLRENQPQHF
many	TRBV5-1	TRBJ1-4	TRBD1	TGCGCCAGCAGCTCGGACAGGGGGAATGAAAAACTGTTTTTT	CASSSDRGNEKLFF
many	TRBV6-5	TRBJ2-7	TRBD2	TGTGCCAGCAGTTACGCGGGACTAGCGGGTTGGGGAAGCTCCTACGAGCAGTACTTC	CASSYAGLAGWGSSYEQYF
few	TRBV6-1	TRBJ1-1	-	TGTGCCAGCAACGTTCTGGGGGGTGGGGACACAGAAGCTTTCTTT	CASNVLGGGDTEAFF